This T cell receptor beta chain stems from a study of regulatory T cells in long-lasting Graves disease. Time point defined: newly diagnosed GD, antithyroid drugs for less than 3 months. Scientists built the TCR library using RNA that was extracted from PBMCs. V trimming: 0 bases; J trimming: 3 bases; junction bases outside the gene matches: 10. Germline CDR1 and CDR2: SQVTM and ANQGSEA. The CDR3 covers 19 residues. Both iRepertoire HTBI primers and Arm-PCR of CDR3 regions were used to build the TCR beta libraries. MiXCR was run by TCRdb on the multiplex PCR reads, yielding one entry per CDR3 protein. The sample holds roughly 360,000 distinct CDR3 sequences; approximately 10% are singletons and the top ten take under 20%. There are many counts of this clonotype. This same sample was also part of a study on T cells in Graves' hyperthyroidism and ophthalmopathy.

This chain links TRBV29-1 with TRBJ2-3; 15 positions agree with TRBD2. Specimen: peripheral blood mononuclear cells (PBMCs), collected at new diagnosis, from a patient treated with antithyroid drugs. This clonotype originated in a woman under 30 with Graves disease. The CDR3 is CSVEDPGLAGGQPTDTQYF. The CDR3 DNA sequence: TGCAGCGTTGAAGATCCGGGACTAGCGGGAGGCCAACCAACAGATACGCAGTATTTT.